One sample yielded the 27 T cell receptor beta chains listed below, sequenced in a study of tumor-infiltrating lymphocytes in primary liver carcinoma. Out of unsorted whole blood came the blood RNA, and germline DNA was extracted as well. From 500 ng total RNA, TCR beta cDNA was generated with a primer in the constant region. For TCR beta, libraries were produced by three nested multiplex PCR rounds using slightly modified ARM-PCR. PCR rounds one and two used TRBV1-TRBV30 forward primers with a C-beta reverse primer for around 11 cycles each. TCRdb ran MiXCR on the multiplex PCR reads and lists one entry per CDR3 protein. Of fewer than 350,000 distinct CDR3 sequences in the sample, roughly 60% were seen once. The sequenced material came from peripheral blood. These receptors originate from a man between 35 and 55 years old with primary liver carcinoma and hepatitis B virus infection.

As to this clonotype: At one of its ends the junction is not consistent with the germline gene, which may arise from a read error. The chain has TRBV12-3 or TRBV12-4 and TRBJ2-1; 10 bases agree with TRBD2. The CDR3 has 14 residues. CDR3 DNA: TGTGTCAGCAGTCCTAGCGGGAGATACAATGGGCAGTTCTTC. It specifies CVSSPSGRYNGQFF.

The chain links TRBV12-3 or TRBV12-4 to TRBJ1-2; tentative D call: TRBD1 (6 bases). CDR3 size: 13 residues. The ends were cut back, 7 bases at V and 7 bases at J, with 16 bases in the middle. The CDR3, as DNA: TGTGCCAGCAAGATGGGGGGGGCGCTTGGCTACACCTTC. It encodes CASKMGGALGYTF.

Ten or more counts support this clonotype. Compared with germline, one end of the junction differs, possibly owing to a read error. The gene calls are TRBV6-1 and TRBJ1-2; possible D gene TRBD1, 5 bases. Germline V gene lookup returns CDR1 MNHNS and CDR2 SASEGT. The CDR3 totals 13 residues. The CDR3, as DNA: TGTGTCAGCAACCTCGCAGGGCTATATGGCTACACCTTC. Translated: CVSNLAGLYGYTF.

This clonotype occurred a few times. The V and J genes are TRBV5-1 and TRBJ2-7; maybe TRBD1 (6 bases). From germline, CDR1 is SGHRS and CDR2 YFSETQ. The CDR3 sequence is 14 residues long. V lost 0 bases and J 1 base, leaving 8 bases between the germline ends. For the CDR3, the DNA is TGCGCCAGCAGCTTGGGACAGGCTTCCTACGAGCAGTACTTC. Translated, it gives CASSLGQASYEQYF.

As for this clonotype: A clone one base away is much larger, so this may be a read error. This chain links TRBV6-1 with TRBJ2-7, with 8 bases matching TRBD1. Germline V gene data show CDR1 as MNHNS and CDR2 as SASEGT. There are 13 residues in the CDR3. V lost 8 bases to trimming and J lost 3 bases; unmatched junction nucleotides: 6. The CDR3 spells CASRLGQVYEQYF. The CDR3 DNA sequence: TGTGCCAGCCGCCTGGGACAGGTCTACGAGCAGTACTTC.

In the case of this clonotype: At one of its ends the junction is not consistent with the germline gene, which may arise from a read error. The CDR3 spells CVSSYSIGDGAEAFF. In DNA, the CDR3 is TGTGTCAGCAGTTACTCGATTGGGGACGGAGCTGAAGCTTTCTTT. The chain employs TRBV6-5 and TRBJ1-1, with D perhaps matching TRBD1 (5 bases). The germline gives CDR1 MNHEY, CDR2 SVGAGI. This CDR3 spans 15 amino acids.

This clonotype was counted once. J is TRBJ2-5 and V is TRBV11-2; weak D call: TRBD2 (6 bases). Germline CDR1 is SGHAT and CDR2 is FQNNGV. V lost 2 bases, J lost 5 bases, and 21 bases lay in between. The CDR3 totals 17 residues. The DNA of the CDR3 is TGTGCCAGCAGCTTAAGACCAGCGGGTGAATTGAGCGAGACCCAGTACTTC. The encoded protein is CASSLRPAGELSETQYF.

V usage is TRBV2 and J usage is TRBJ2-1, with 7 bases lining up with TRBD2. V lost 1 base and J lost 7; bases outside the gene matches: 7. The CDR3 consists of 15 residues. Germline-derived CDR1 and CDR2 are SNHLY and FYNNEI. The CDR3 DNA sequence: TGTGCCAGCAGTGAAGGGACTAGACTTTGGAATGAGCAGTTCTTC. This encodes CASSEGTRLWNEQFF.

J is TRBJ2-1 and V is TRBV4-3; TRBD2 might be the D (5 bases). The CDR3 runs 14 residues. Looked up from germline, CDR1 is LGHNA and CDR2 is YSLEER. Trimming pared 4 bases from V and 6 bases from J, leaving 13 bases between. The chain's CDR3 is CASSPRGQPNEQFF. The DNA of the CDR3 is TGCGCCAGCAGCCCTCGCGGGCAGCCCAATGAGCAGTTCTTC.

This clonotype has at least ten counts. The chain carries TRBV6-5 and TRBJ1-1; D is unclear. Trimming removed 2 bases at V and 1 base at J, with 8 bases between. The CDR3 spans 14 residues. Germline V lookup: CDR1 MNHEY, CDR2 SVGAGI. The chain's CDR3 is CASSYSSKNTEAFF. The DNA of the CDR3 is TGTGCCAGCAGTTACAGCTCTAAGAACACTGAAGCTTTCTTT.

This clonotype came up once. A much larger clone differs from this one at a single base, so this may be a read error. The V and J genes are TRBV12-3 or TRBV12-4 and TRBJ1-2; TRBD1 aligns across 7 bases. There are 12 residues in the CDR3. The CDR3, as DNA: TGTTCCAGCAGTCACAGGGGCGGTGGCTACACCTTC. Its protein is CSSSHRGGGYTF.

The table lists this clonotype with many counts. In nucleotides, the CDR3 is TGTGCCAGCAGCTTAGAAGGGAGGGCCGGGTTCTATGAGCAGTTCTTC. Protein product: CASSLEGRAGFYEQFF. The chain is built from TRBV7-8 and TRBJ2-1; 7 positions agree with TRBD2. CDR1 and CDR2 (germline): SGHVS, FQNEAQ. The CDR3 extends over 16 amino acids. With V trimmed by 1 base and J by 8 bases, 11 bases remained unmatched.

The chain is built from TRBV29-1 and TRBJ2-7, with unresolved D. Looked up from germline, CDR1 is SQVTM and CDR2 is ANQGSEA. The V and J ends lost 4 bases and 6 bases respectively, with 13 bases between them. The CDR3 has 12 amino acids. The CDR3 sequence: CSVVSHQCEQYF. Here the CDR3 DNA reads TGCAGCGTTGTATCACACCAATGCGAGCAGTACTTC.

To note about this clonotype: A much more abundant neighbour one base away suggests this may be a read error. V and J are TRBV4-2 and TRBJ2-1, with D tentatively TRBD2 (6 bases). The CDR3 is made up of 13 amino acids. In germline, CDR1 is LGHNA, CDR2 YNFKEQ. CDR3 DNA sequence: TGTGCCAGCAGCCAAGGGACTACCGCTGAGCGGTTCTTC. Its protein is CASSQGTTAERFF.

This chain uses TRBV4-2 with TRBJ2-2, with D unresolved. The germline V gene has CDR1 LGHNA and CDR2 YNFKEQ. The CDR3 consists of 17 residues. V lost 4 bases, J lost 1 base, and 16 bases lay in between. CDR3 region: CASSPLARHGNTGELFF. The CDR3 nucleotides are TGTGCCAGCAGCCCTTTAGCTAGACATGGGAACACCGGGGAGCTGTTTTTT.

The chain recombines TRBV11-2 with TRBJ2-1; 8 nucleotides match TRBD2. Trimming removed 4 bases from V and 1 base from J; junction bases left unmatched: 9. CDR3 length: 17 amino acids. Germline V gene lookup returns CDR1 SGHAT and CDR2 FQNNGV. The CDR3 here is CASSSGGGKLSYNEQFF. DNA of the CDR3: TGTGCCAGCAGCTCGGGGGGGGGGAAGCTATCCTACAATGAGCAGTTCTTC.

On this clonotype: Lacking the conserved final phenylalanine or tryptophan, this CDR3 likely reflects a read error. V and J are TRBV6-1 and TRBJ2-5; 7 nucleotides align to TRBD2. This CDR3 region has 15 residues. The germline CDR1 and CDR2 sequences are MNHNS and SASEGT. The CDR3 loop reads CTSSEALRRGETQYY. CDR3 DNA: TGTACCAGCAGTGAAGCGCTCAGGCGGGGGGAGACCCAGTACTAC.

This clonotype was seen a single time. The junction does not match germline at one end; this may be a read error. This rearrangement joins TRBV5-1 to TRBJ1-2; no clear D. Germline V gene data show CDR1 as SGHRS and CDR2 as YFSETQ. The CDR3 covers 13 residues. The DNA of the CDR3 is TGCACCAGCAGCGATGACGGGCAGGCTGGCTACACCTTC. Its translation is CTSSDDGQAGYTF. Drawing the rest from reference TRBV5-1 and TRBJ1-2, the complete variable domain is KAGVTQTPRYLIKTRGQQVTLSCSPISGHRSVSWYQQTPGQGLQFLFEYFSETQRNKGNFPGRFSGRQFSNSRSEMNVSTLELGDSALYLCTSSDDGQAGYTFGSGTRLTVV.

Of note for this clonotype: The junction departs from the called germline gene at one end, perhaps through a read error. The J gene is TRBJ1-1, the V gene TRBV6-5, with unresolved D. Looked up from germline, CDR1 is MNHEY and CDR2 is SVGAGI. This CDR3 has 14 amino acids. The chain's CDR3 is CAGSYFPGGSEAFF. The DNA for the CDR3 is TGTGCCGGCAGTTACTTTCCCGGAGGGAGTGAAGCTTTCTTT.

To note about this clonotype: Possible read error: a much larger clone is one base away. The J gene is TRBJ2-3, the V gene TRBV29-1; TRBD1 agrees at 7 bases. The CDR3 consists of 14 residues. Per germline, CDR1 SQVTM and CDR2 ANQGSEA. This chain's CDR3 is CRVAGTASTDAQYF. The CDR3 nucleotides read TGCCGCGTTGCCGGGACAGCTAGCACAGATGCGCAGTATTTT.

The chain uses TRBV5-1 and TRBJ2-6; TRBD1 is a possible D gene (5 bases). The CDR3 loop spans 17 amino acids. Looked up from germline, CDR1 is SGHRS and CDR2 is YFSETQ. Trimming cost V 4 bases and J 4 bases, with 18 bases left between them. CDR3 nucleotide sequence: TGCGCCAGCAGCAGTGACAGCCCTCAAGCCGGGGCCAACGTCCTGACTTTC. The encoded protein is CASSSDSPQAGANVLTF.

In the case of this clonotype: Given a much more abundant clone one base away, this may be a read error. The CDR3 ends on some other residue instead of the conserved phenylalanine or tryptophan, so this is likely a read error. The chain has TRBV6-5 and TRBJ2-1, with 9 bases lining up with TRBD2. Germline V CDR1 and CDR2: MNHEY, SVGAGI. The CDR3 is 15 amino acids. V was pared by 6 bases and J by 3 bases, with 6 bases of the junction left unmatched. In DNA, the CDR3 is TGTGCCAGCAGGATAGCGGGAGTAGGCTACAATGAGCAGTTCTCC. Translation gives CASRIAGVGYNEQFS.

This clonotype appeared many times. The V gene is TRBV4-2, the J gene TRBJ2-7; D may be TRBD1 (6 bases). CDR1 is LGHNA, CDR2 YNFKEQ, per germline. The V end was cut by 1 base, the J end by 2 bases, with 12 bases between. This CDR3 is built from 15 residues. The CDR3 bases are TGTGCCAGCAGCCAAGCGGGACACGCCACCTACGAGCAGTACTTC. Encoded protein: CASSQAGHATYEQYF.

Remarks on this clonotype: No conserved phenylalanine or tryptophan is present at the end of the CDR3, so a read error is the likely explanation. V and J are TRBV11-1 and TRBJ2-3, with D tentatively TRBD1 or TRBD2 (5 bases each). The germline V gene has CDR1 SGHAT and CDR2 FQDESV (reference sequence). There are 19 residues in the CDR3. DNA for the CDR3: TGTGTCAGCAGCTCTGGGGGAAGCTCTGTTGGAGCCAGCACAGATACGCAGTATTAT. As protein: CVSSSGGSSVGASTDTQYY.

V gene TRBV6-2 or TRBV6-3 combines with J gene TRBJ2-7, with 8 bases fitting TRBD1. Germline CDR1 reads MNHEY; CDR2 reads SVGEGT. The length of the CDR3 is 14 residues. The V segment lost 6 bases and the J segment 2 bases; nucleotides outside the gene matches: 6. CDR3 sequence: CASSIRTGPYEQYF. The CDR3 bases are TGTGCCAGCAGCATCAGGACAGGGCCCTACGAGCAGTACTTC.

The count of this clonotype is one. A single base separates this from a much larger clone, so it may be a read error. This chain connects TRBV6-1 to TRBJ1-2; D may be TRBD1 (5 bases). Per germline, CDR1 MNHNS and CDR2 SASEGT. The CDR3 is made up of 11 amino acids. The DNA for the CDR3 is TGTGCCAGCAGTCCCAGGGACGGCTACATCTTC. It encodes CASSPRDGYIF.

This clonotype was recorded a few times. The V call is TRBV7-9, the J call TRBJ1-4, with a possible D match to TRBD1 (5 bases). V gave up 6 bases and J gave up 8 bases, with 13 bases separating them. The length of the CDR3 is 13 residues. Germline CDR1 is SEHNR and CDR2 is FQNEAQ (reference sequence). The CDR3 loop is CASSRGNGEKLFF. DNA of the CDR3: TGTGCCAGCAGTAGGGGAAACGGGGAAAAACTGTTTTTT.